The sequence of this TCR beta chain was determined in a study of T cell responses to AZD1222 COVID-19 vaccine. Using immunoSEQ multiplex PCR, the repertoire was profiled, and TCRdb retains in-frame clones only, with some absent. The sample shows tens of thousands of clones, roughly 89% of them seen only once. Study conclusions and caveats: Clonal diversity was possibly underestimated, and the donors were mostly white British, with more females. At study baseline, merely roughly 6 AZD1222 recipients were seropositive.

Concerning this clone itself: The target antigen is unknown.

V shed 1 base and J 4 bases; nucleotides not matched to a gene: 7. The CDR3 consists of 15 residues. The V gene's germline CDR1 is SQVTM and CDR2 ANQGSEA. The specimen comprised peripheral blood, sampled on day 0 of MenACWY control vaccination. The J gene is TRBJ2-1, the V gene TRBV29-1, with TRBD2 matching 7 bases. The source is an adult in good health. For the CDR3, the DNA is TGCAGCGTTGAAGTGCCCCCCGGGGGGTACAATGAGCAGTTCTTC. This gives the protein CSVEVPPGGYNEQFF.